A selection of T cell receptor beta chains follows, all from one sample in a study of tumor and adjacent non-tumor tissue in lung cancer. MiXCR, applied by TCRdb to the multiplex PCR reads, yields one record per CDR3 protein. Among tens of thousands of distinct CDR3 sequences listed, around 70% were seen once. The sequenced material came from distant non-tumor lung tissue. The receptors were sampled from a woman aged 50 to 60 with non-small cell lung cancer. Each CDR3 is given with its conserved first and last residue. D genes are given only for firm matches. The size entry is marked missing in some rows and otherwise reads once, few, many or a size class.

clone_size	v_call	j_call	d_call	cdr3_nt	cdr3_aa
.	TRBV20-1	TRBJ2-6	.	TGCAGTGCTGGAGATCTTAGGGAACCCTCTGGGGCCAACGTCCTGACCTTC	CSAGDLREPSGANVLTF
many	TRBV6-2/TRBV6-3	TRBJ2-2	.	TGTGCCAGCAGTTTACCCGGGATCGGAAGAACCGGGGAGCTGTTTTTT	CASSLPGIGRTGELFF
.	TRBV20-1	TRBJ2-1	.	TGCAGTGCTAGAGGTGAAAGGGGACAAGAGTTAGATGAGCAGTTCTTC	CSARGERGQELDEQFF
.	TRBV28	TRBJ2-7	.	TGTGCCAGCAATTGGGTGGTCTTTCCCTACGAGCAGTACTTC	CASNWVVFPYEQYF
.	TRBV6-5	TRBJ2-2	TRBD1	TGTGCCAGCAGATGGGACAGGGGCTACGACGGGGGGCTGTTTTTT	CASRWDRGYDGGLFF
many	TRBV29-1	TRBJ2-7	TRBD1	TGCAGCGTTGAAGATCTCCGACAGGGTTCCTACGAGCAGTACTTC	CSVEDLRQGSYEQYF
.	TRBV7-6	TRBJ1-1	.	TGTGCCAGCAGCTTAGACTCAGGGGAAGGGACTCAAGCTTTCTTT	CASSLDSGEGTQAFF
.	TRBV28	TRBJ2-1	TRBD2	TGTGCCAGCAGATCTAGCGGGGGCTCCTACAATGAGCAGTTCTTC	CASRSSGGSYNEQFF
.	TRBV6-5	TRBJ1-1	.	TGTGCCAGCAGCTCGAGGGGGTACACCGAAGCTTTCTTT	CASSSRGYTEAFF
.	TRBV11-3	TRBJ2-3	.	TGCGCCAGCAGCAGGTGTGGGACAGATACGCAGTATTTT	CASSRCGTDTQYF
.	TRBV11-2	TRBJ1-5	.	TGTGCCAGCAGCTTAACGGGCCGAGCCAATCAGCCCCATCATTTT	CASSLTGRANQPHHF
many	TRBV4-1	TRBJ2-2	TRBD2	TGCGCCAGCAGCCAAGGTTTTGGGCTAGCGGGAGGCGGGGAGCTGTTTTTT	CASSQGFGLAGGGELFF
.	TRBV18	TRBJ1-4	TRBD1	TGTGCCAGCTCACCGGATCAGGGGGATTTCGCAACTAATGAAAAACTGTTTTTT	CASSPDQGDFATNEKLFF
.	TRBV11-1	TRBJ1-1	.	TGTGCCGGAAGCTTGAAGGAGTTGAACACTGAAGCTCTCTTT	CAGSLKELNTEALF
many	TRBV5-6	TRBJ2-1	TRBD2	TGTGCCAGCAGCGTAGCGGGAGGCCCCTACAATGAGCAGTTCTTC	CASSVAGGPYNEQFF
.	TRBV7-9	TRBJ2-7	.	TGTGCCAGCAGCTTAATGCAGCACTATGATCAGTACTTC	CASSLMQHYDQYF
many	TRBV20-1	TRBJ2-1	TRBD2	TGCAGTGCTAGAGACCAGCGGGACTCCTACAATGAGCAGTTCTTC	CSARDQRDSYNEQFF
.	TRBV18	TRBJ2-1	TRBD2	TGTGCCAGCTCCCCATCCGTAGCGGGAGGGGCCGGGCAGTTCTTC	CASSPSVAGGAGQFF
.	TRBV7-8	TRBJ2-2	.	TGTGCCAGCAACTCACCGGCAGCGACCACCGGGGAGCTGTTTTTT	CASNSPAATTGELFF
.	TRBV6-6	TRBJ2-2	.	TGTGCCAGCTATTTGTGGGACTACCGGAACACAGGGGAGCTGTTATTT	CASYLWDYRNTGELLF
.	TRBV20-1	TRBJ2-2	TRBD1	TGCAGTGCCCAGGGGGAAAATGTCGGGGAGCTGTTTTTC	CSAQGENVGELFF
once	TRBV29-1	TRBJ1-1	TRBD1	TGCAGCATGCCCGGGACAGGGAACACTGAAGCTTCCTTT	CSMPGTGNTEASF
.	TRBV11-2	TRBJ2-1	.	TGTGCCAGCAGCCTCCTAGCACAATACGATGAGCAGCTCTTC	CASSLLAQYDEQLF
.	TRBV28	TRBJ2-2	TRBD2	TGTGTCAGCAGTTCCTCCCGACTAGCGGGCACCGGGGAGCTGTTTTTC	CVSSSSRLAGTGELFF
many	TRBV29-1	TRBJ1-3	.	TGCAGCGTTGAACCCGGCGGGTCCGGAAACACCATATATTTT	CSVEPGGSGNTIYF
.	TRBV14	TRBJ2-3	.	TGTGCCAGCAGCCAAGATAGTAGGGGGTGTTGGCCAGAAACGCAGTATTTT	CASSQDSRGCWPETQYF
.	TRBV6-1	TRBJ2-1	.	TGCGCCAGCATCCCCTTTCGCCAGGAGCAGTTCTTC	CASIPFRQEQFF
.	TRBV11-1	TRBJ2-6	TRBD2	TGTGCCAGCAGCCTCGCTGCGGGAGCCATTGGGGCCGACGTCCTGACTTTC	CASSLAAGAIGADVLTF
.	TRBV28	TRBJ2-1	TRBD2	TGTGCCAGCAGAACTAGCGGAAAGGTCTCCTACAACGAGCAGTTCTTC	CASRTSGKVSYNEQFF
.	TRBV20-1	TRBJ1-1	.	TGCAGTGCTTTTCAGACCGGGAGGGGCTCAGAAGCTTTCTTT	CSAFQTGRGSEAFF
many	TRBV12-3/TRBV12-4	TRBJ2-1	.	TGTGCCAGCAGTTTAATGGTTTTCAATGAGCAGTTCTTC	CASSLMVFNEQFF
once	TRBV11-2	TRBJ1-2	.	TGTGCCAGCAGCTTATCTCCTCTAAATAACTGCGGCTACACCTTC	CASSLSPLNNCGYTF
.	TRBV29-1	TRBJ2-1	TRBD1	TGTAGCGTTGAAGGGGGCACAGGGGGCTATGATGAGCAGTTCTTC	CSVEGGTGGYDEQFF
.	TRBV12-3/TRBV12-4	TRBJ2-3	.	TGTGCCAGCAGTTCCGGACTTCTGAACACAGATACGCAGTATTTT	CASSSGLLNTDTQYF
.	TRBV7-9	TRBJ1-6	.	TGTGCCAGCAGCGCAACCAGGGCCTTATCACCCCTCCACTTT	CASSATRALSPLHF
.	TRBV29-1	TRBJ1-3	.	TGCAGCGTCTGGACTGGCCCTGAAAACACCATATATTTT	CSVWTGPENTIYF
.	TRBV4-1	TRBJ1-1	.	TGCGCCAGCAACCAAGATCATTACAGGGCGAACACTGAAGCTTTCTTC	CASNQDHYRANTEAFF
.	TRBV11-2	TRBJ2-7	.	TGTGCCTGCAGCTGGGAACCACTAGGCGAGCAGTACTTC	CACSWEPLGEQYF
few	TRBV11-2	TRBJ2-2	TRBD1	TGTGCCAGCAGCCCCAGACAGGGGGTTACCGGGGAGCTGTTTTTT	CASSPRQGVTGELFF
.	TRBV6-6	TRBJ2-5	.	TGTGCCAGTTATCCAGGAAGGGCGGAGACCCAGTACTTC	CASYPGRAETQYF
.	TRBV6-1	TRBJ2-1	.	TGTGCCAGCAATGATATACAGGGGGGGCTACGAGGGGACAATGAGCAGTTCTTC	CASNDIQGGLRGDNEQFF
many	TRBV6-6	TRBJ2-7	TRBD2	TGTGCCAGCAGTTACTCTCGGCGGGAGTTTAACGAGCAGTACTTC	CASSYSRREFNEQYF